Listed below are T cell receptor beta chains from one sample, sequenced in a study of blood T cell repertoires in COVID-19. Clones were sequenced by immunoSEQ multiplex PCR, and TCRdb holds only the in-frame ones, with some missing. The sample has 310,000 or so clones, more than 70% seen once. Input material: peripheral blood. These receptors all come from a woman aged 45 to 65 with acute or convalescent COVID-19. Both conserved end residues are part of each CDR3. D genes are given only for firm matches. Clone sizes are given selectively: once, few, many, or a class where the clone is expanded.

d_gene	v_gene	abundance	j_gene	CDR3aa	CDR3nt
TRBD2	TRBV19	.	TRBJ2-1	CATGRGLNNEQFF	TGTGCCACGGGGCGGGGGTTAAACAATGAGCAGTTCTTC
.	TRBV28	.	TRBJ2-2	CASSSAGYGELFF	TGTGCCAGCAGTTCCGCCGGGTACGGGGAGCTGTTTTTT
TRBD2	TRBV6-5	once	TRBJ2-1	CASSHSGKDEQFF	TGTGCCAGCAGCCACAGCGGGAAGGATGAGCAGTTCTTC
.	TRBV4-1	.	TRBJ1-1	CASSQIEVDTEAFF	TGCGCCAGCAGCCAAATAGAGGTGGACACTGAAGCTTTCTTT
TRBD1	TRBV5-4	once	TRBJ1-2	CASSLSRTGYYGYTF	TGTGCCAGCAGCCTATCCCGGACAGGATACTATGGCTACACCTTC
TRBD2	TRBV9	.	TRBJ2-2	CASSVEGLADNTGELFF	TGTGCCAGCAGCGTAGAAGGGCTAGCGGATAACACCGGGGAGCTGTTTTTT
.	TRBV19	.	TRBJ1-1	CASSIAGFNTEAFF	TGTGCCAGTAGTATAGCGGGGTTTAACACTGAAGCTTTCTTT
.	TRBV11-2	.	TRBJ1-5	CASSKTENQPQHF	TGTGCCAGCAGCAAGACTGAAAATCAGCCCCAGCATTTT
TRBD1	TRBV7-2	.	TRBJ1-2	CASSLVGTEGGYTF	TGTGCCAGCAGCTTAGTGGGGACAGAGGGTGGCTACACCTTC
TRBD1	TRBV27	.	TRBJ1-1	CASSLSSRDSGGRTEAFF	TGTGCCAGCAGTTTATCTAGCCGGGACAGCGGAGGACGGACTGAAGCTTTCTTT
TRBD2	TRBV5-1	.	TRBJ2-1	CASSLVAGVYNEQFF	TGCGCCAGCAGCTTGGTAGCGGGAGTCTACAATGAGCAGTTCTTC
.	TRBV15	.	TRBJ2-3	CATSRKQGTSTDTQYF	TGTGCCACCAGCAGGAAACAGGGCACCAGCACAGATACGCAGTATTTT
.	TRBV10-3	.	TRBJ2-7	CAISEGQKYEQYF	TGTGCCATCAGTGAGGGACAGAAATACGAGCAGTACTTC
TRBD1	TRBV5-8	.	TRBJ1-5	CASSSGWTGSQPQHF	TGTGCCAGCAGCTCGGGATGGACAGGGTCTCAGCCCCAGCATTTT
TRBD1	TRBV4-1	.	TRBJ1-6	CASSQVQGASPLHF	TGCGCCAGCAGCCAAGTACAGGGGGCTTCACCCCTCCACTTT
.	TRBV29-1	.	TRBJ2-5	CSVASGEETQYF	TGCAGCGTTGCGTCGGGGGAAGAGACCCAGTACTTC
.	TRBV5-1	once	TRBJ2-5	CASSLQKQETQYF	TGCGCCAGCAGCTTGCAGAAACAAGAGACCCAGTACTTC
.	TRBV30	.	TRBJ2-1	CAWSVRISSLPGNEQFF	TGTGCCTGGAGTGTACGTATATCGAGCCTTCCGGGTAATGAGCAGTTCTTC
.	TRBV3-1/TRBV3-2	.	TRBJ2-2	CASSQSGSGELFF	TGTGCCAGCAGCCAATCAGGTTCCGGGGAGCTGTTTTTT
.	TRBV7-6	.	TRBJ1-4	CASSVDGTGNEKLFF	TGTGCCAGCAGCGTCGACGGAACCGGGAATGAAAAACTGTTTTTT
TRBD2	TRBV2	few	TRBJ2-7	CASSLLAGDYEQYF	TGTGCCAGCAGCCTACTAGCGGGAGACTACGAGCAGTACTTC
.	TRBV25-1	.	TRBJ1-5	CASSEAGYGQPQHF	TGTGCCAGCAGTGAAGCAGGGTACGGTCAGCCCCAGCATTTT
.	TRBV7-2	once	TRBJ2-7	CASSPAGREYEQYF	TGTGCCAGCAGCCCCGCGGGACGGGAATACGAGCAGTACTTC
.	TRBV6-1	once	TRBJ2-7	CASSEVGRDWEQYF	TGTGCCAGCAGTGAAGTAGGGCGGGACTGGGAGCAGTACTTC
.	TRBV5-4	.	TRBJ2-1	CASSVDWRDQFF	TGTGCCAGCAGCGTGGATTGGCGGGATCAGTTCTTC
TRBD1	TRBV2	.	TRBJ1-2	CASSGGTAYYGYTF	TGTGCCAGCAGTGGAGGGACAGCCTACTATGGCTACACCTTC
.	TRBV7-9	few	TRBJ1-1	CASSQTPNTEAFF	TGTGCCAGCAGCCAAACACCGAACACTGAAGCTTTCTTT
TRBD2	TRBV10-2	many	TRBJ2-5	CASSVGTSGRSSSQYF	TGCGCCAGCAGTGTCGGGACTAGCGGGAGATCTTCGTCCCAGTACTTC
.	TRBV18	once	TRBJ2-5	CASSPRYREETQYF	TGTGCCAGCTCACCAAGGTACAGGGAAGAGACCCAGTACTTC
TRBD2	TRBV7-2	.	TRBJ2-1	CASSRLAGGPQFF	TGTGCCAGCAGCAGGCTAGCGGGAGGGCCACAGTTCTTC
.	TRBV28	.	TRBJ1-1	CASSPGGNTEAFF	TGTGCCAGCAGTCCGGGGGGGAACACTGAAGCTTTCTTT
.	TRBV28	once	TRBJ1-5	CASSITTYSNQPQHF	TGTGCCAGCAGTATTACAACATATAGCAATCAGCCCCAGCATTTT
.	TRBV10-3	.	TRBJ2-7	CAISEREETYEQYF	TGTGCCATCAGTGAGCGGGAAGAAACCTACGAGCAGTACTTC